Below are 25 T cell receptor beta chains sequenced from a single sample in a study of OX40 agonist ivuxolimab in advanced cancers. Sequencing was performed with immunoSEQ multiplex PCR; in TCRdb, only in-frame clones are kept and a portion is missing. The table shows tens of thousands of clones, with about 91% occurring only once. The sample in question was CD4+ or CD8+ T cells sorted from blood, obtained in a trial of the OX40 agonist ivuxolimab. Source of these receptors: an adult with an advanced solid tumor such as melanoma, head and neck, liver or kidney cancer.

The chain combines TRBV5-4 with TRBJ2-5; D remains unclear. Per the germline V gene, CDR1 is SGHNT and CDR2 is YYREEE (reference sequence). V lost 3 bases to trimming and J lost 2 bases, with 11 bases between them. CDR3 length: 14 amino acids. DNA of the CDR3: TGTGCCAGCAGCTCCCCTGGTCGACAAGAGACCCAGTACTTC. Protein product: CASSSPGRQETQYF.

The rearrangement links TRBV19 to TRBJ1-2, with 8 positions matching TRBD1. V dropped 10 bases and J dropped 8; count of bases not matched to a gene: 15. The CDR3 is made up of 14 amino acids. The germline V gene encodes CDR1 LNHDA and CDR2 SQIVND (reference sequence). The CDR3 loop is CATREMGQVSGYTF. The DNA for the CDR3 is TGTGCCACCCGGGAGATGGGACAGGTCAGCGGCTACACCTTC.

The rearrangement uses TRBV6-6 and TRBJ1-5; D perhaps matches TRBD1 (5 bases). Germline V gene sequence: CDR1 MNHNY, CDR2 SVGAGI (reference sequence). The CDR3 has 14 residues. V was trimmed by 0 bases and J by 4 bases, leaving 7 bases between them. Here the CDR3 DNA reads TGTGCCAGCAGTTACTCAGGGGCGAATCAGCCCCAGCATTTT. Encoded protein: CASSYSGANQPQHF.

V and J are TRBV4-2 and TRBJ2-5, with D unclear. V lost 5 bases and J 6 bases, leaving 16 bases between the germline ends. Germline CDR1 and CDR2: LGHNA and YNFKEQ. CDR3 size: 14 residues. The CDR3 protein is CASSAPGLRKTQYF. The CDR3 bases are TGTGCCAGCAGCGCTCCGGGCCTAAGGAAGACCCAGTACTTC.

V and J are TRBV6-5 and TRBJ2-7; D gene uncertain. Germline values: CDR1 MNHEY, CDR2 SVGAGI. The V end lost 0 bases, the J end lost 0 bases, and 9 bases lay between the germline ends. The CDR3 is 15 amino acids. The CDR3 here is CASSYSNWGSYEQYF. The CDR3 coding sequence is TGTGCCAGCAGTTACTCGAACTGGGGCTCCTACGAGCAGTACTTC.

The J gene is TRBJ1-2, the V gene TRBV7-9; 11 nucleotides agree with TRBD1. Germline trimming cut 6 bases from V and 5 bases from J; bases unmatched to any gene: 11. The CDR3 has 16 amino acids. Germline values: CDR1 SEHNR, CDR2 FQNEAQ (reference sequence). The CDR3 region has the DNA TGTGCCAGCAGTTCCTCACCGGGACAGGGGGAGTATGGCTACACCTTC. Protein: CASSSSPGQGEYGYTF.

The genes are TRBV7-6 and TRBJ2-3; 9 positions match TRBD2. This CDR3 is built from 16 residues. Per the germline V gene, CDR1 is SGHVS and CDR2 is FNYEAQ. The trim removed 6 bases at V and 3 bases at J, leaving 10 bases unmatched. In DNA, the CDR3 is TGTGCCAGCAGTGGCGGGAGGGCCGTAAAAACAGATACGCAGTATTTT. As protein: CASSGGRAVKTDTQYF.

A single count supports this clone. The J gene is TRBJ1-2, the V gene TRBV5-4; 9 bases are a match to TRBD1. CDR1 and CDR2 (germline): SGHNT, YYREEE (reference sequence). Unmatched junction bases numbered 2, after V lost 4 bases and J lost 4 bases. The CDR3 has 13 residues. CDR3 in DNA: TGTGCCAGCAGCACGACAGGGGGCTATGGCTACACCTTC. This sequence encodes CASSTTGGYGYTF.

V usage is TRBV27 and J usage is TRBJ2-3, with D hard to call. This CDR3 region has 16 residues. Germline V CDR1 and CDR2: MNHEY, SMNVEV (reference sequence). Trimming stripped 2 bases from V and 3 bases from J, with 15 bases between. CDR3 sequence: CASSLASIELTDTQYF. The CDR3 nucleotides are TGTGCCAGCAGTTTAGCCAGTATCGAACTTACAGATACGCAGTATTTT.

This clone came up a few times. The rearrangement uses TRBV5-4 and TRBJ1-6; 9 nucleotides match TRBD1. The CDR3 has 17 amino acids. The germline V gene encodes CDR1 SGHNT and CDR2 YYREEE (reference sequence). V lost 0 bases, J lost 8 bases, and 9 bases stayed unmatched. The CDR3 DNA sequence: TGTGCCAGCAGCTTGGGGGGAAGACAGGGGGAAGATTCACCCCTCCACTTT. Protein: CASSLGGRQGEDSPLHF.

The rearrangement uses TRBV5-5 and TRBJ1-2, with D uncertain. The germline V gene encodes CDR1 SGHKS and CDR2 YYEKEE (reference sequence). Trimming shortened V by 4 bases and J by 4 bases, and 17 bases separated the two germline ends. This CDR3 contains 15 residues. The CDR3 region has the DNA TGTGCCAGCAGCCCCTTCTTTCCGGGCGCCTATGGCTACACCTTC. It translates to CASSPFFPGAYGYTF.

The V gene is TRBV19, the J gene TRBJ2-1, with D hard to call. The ends were cut back, 0 bases at V and 0 bases at J, with 9 bases in the middle. CDR3 length: 16 amino acids. Germline assignment: CDR1 LNHDA and CDR2 SQIVND (reference sequence). Written as DNA, the CDR3 is TGTGCCAGTAGTATAGATAGACTGAGCTCCTACAATGAGCAGTTCTTC. The encoded protein is CASSIDRLSSYNEQFF.

The gene calls are TRBV7-9 and TRBJ2-5, with 7 nucleotides matching TRBD1. Germline CDR1 SEHNR, CDR2 FQNEAQ (reference sequence). Germline trimming cut 1 base from V and 5 bases from J; bases unmatched to any gene: 7. This CDR3 has 15 amino acids. CDR3 nucleotide sequence: TGTGCCAGCAGCTTAGGACAGGGAGATCGGGAGACCCAGTACTTC. Its translation is CASSLGQGDRETQYF.

This sequence joins TRBV28 and TRBJ2-7; D gene unclear. V dropped 2 bases and J dropped 6 bases, with 8 bases sitting between them. The CDR3 covers 12 residues. Looked up from germline, CDR1 is MDHEN and CDR2 is SYDVKM. CDR3 region: CASSLRLGEQYF. CDR3 sequence (DNA): TGTGCCAGCAGTTTAAGGTTGGGCGAGCAGTACTTC.

The J gene is TRBJ1-2, the V gene TRBV2; no definite D call. Trimming took 8 bases from V and 4 from J, leaving 11 bases between them. Germline V gene sequence: CDR1 SNHLY, CDR2 FYNNEI. The length of the CDR3 is 12 residues. The CDR3 is CASYRVGYGYTF. The CDR3 DNA follows: TGTGCCAGCTATCGGGTCGGCTATGGCTACACCTTC.

A single count supports this clone. V gene TRBV2 combines with J gene TRBJ1-2; D gene unclear. Trimming removed 0 bases at V and 5 bases at J, with 4 bases between. Germline V gene lookup returns CDR1 SNHLY and CDR2 FYNNEI. The CDR3 has 12 residues. The CDR3 spells CASSEAVYGYTF. The CDR3 DNA reads as TGTGCCAGCAGTGAAGCAGTGTATGGCTACACCTTC.

The rearrangement links TRBV10-1 to TRBJ2-7, with 12 bases aligning to TRBD2. With 7 bases clipped from V and 4 bases from J, the junction kept 11 bases outside the gene matches. The CDR3 sequence is 16 residues long. CDR1 and CDR2 from the germline V gene are WNHNN and SYGVQD (reference sequence). The CDR3 region is CASMKTSGRRRYEQYF. As DNA, the CDR3 is TGCGCCAGCATGAAAACTAGCGGGAGGCGCCGGTACGAGCAGTACTTC.

The chain carries TRBV4-1 and TRBJ2-1; TRBD2 agrees at 8 bases. The V gene's germline CDR1 is MGHRA and CDR2 YSYEKL. V shed 0 bases, J shed 7 bases, and the junction held 5 bases outside the gene matches. CDR3 length: 15 amino acids. CDR3 sequence reads: CASSQDPSGRNEQFF. CDR3 bases: TGCGCCAGCAGCCAAGACCCCAGCGGGAGAAATGAGCAGTTCTTC.

The chain uses TRBV6-1 and TRBJ1-2; D perhaps matches TRBD1 (5 bases). CDR3 length: 14 residues. The germline V gene encodes CDR1 MNHNS and CDR2 SASEGT. The V and J ends lost 0 bases and 5 bases respectively, with 10 bases between them. CDR3 residues: CASSEAGREYGYTF. CDR3 coding DNA: TGTGCCAGCAGTGAAGCCGGCAGGGAGTATGGCTACACCTTC.

This clone was recorded only once. The genes are TRBV19 and TRBJ1-1; perhaps TRBD1 as D (6 bases). The CDR3 covers 16 residues. Germline assignment: CDR1 LNHDA and CDR2 SQIVND (reference sequence). V dropped 5 bases and J dropped 1 base, with 17 bases sitting between them. CDR3 amino acids: CASSAPPDRPNTEAFF. DNA for the CDR3: TGTGCCAGTAGTGCCCCCCCCGACAGGCCGAACACTGAAGCTTTCTTT.

The chain carries TRBV4-1 and TRBJ2-3; possible D gene TRBD2, 7 bases. V was pared by 1 base and J by 3 bases, with 14 bases between. CDR1 and CDR2 (germline): MGHRA, YSYEKL. This CDR3 is built from 16 residues. Here the CDR3 reads CASSQAGRGRTDTQYF. The CDR3 DNA reads TGCGCCAGCAGCCAAGCAGGGAGGGGGAGGACAGATACGCAGTATTTT.

This chain uses TRBV19 with TRBJ1-2; perhaps TRBD1 as D (6 bases). This CDR3 comprises 13 residues. V lost 6 bases and J lost 2, with 10 bases in between. CDR1 LNHDA and CDR2 SQIVND come from the germline V gene (reference sequence). CDR3 sequence (DNA): TGTGCCAGTAGGCTACAGGGAAACTATGGCTACACCTTC. Amino acids: CASRLQGNYGYTF.

The rearrangement uses TRBV4-1 and TRBJ2-3, with no clear D. The V and J ends lost 2 bases and 6 bases respectively, with 9 bases between them. The CDR3 loop spans 13 amino acids. CDR1 is MGHRA, CDR2 YSYEKL, per germline. The CDR3 protein is CASSQHPWDTQYF. The CDR3 nucleotides are TGCGCCAGCAGCCAACATCCTTGGGATACGCAGTATTTT.

The CDR3 reads CAWSGQGAVEQPQHF. CDR3 nucleotides: TGTGCCTGGAGCGGACAGGGGGCGGTGGAACAGCCCCAGCATTTT. The V gene is TRBV30, the J gene TRBJ1-5; the match to TRBD1 covers 11 bases. J was trimmed by 7 bases and V by 3 bases; bases with no gene match: 8. From germline, CDR1 is GTSNPN and CDR2 SVGIG (reference sequence). This CDR3 region has 15 residues.

This sequence joins TRBV27 and TRBJ1-3; TRBD1 agrees at 10 bases. The CDR3 extends over 15 amino acids. CDR1 and CDR2 (germline): MNHEY, SMNVEV (reference sequence). V shed 8 bases and J 3 bases; nucleotides not matched to a gene: 7. This CDR3 is CASSQDRGFGNTIYF. CDR3 coding DNA: TGTGCCAGCTCCCAGGACAGGGGGTTTGGAAACACCATATATTTT.